Reported below is one T cell receptor (beta chain). What it binds is not known. This specimen belongs to a study of molecular identifiers for immune sequencing clone quantification. This CDR3 spans 13 amino acids. The V segment lost 2 bases and the J segment 5 bases; nucleotides outside the gene matches: 4. Germline assignment: CDR1 SGHDT and CDR2 YYEEEE. TCRdb re-called the PCR reads through MiXCR, storing one row per CDR3 protein. In the table there are approximately 680,000 distinct CDR3 sequences, less than 30% of which are singletons. Findings and caveats of the study: Even with some 990,000 naive cells present, spiked Jurkat TCR RNA from one cell was reportedly detectable.

V is TRBV5-6 and J is TRBJ2-7; 7 nucleotides line up with TRBD1. This receptor was identified in a human donor in good health. Some libraries in this study had Jurkat cell RNA spiked in. Sequencing used naive CD8+ T cells from blood, with Jurkat cell RNA spiked in. This sample's subset: FACS-sorted CD8+CD4-CCR7+CD45RA+ naive T cells. Written as DNA, the CDR3 is TGTGCCAGCAGCTTCGGACAGGTCGACGAGCAGTACTTC. Protein sequence: CASSFGQVDEQYF.